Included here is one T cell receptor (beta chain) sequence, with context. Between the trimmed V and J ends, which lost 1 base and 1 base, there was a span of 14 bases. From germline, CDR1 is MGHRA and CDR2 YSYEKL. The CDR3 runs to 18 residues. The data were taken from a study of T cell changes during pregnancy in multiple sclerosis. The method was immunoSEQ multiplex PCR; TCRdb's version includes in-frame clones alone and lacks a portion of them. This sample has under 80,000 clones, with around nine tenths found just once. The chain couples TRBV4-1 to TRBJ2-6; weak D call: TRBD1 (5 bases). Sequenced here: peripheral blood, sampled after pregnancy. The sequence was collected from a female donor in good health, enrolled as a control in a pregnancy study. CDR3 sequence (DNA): TGCGCCAGCAGCCAAGTGACCTCAGGGTGGTCTGGGGCCAACGTCCTGACTTTC. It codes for CASSQVTSGWSGANVLTF.